Described below is a single TCR beta chain sequence and its context. This clone has just a few counts. The specificity of this receptor is unknown. The input lacks base qualities; no much larger clone sits a single base away. For each enrolled patient, mismatch repair deficiency was established using either polymerase chain reaction or immunohistochemistry. TCR sequencing was performed for three patients who responded to pembrolizumab therapy. Pembrolizumab PD-1 blockade was prospectively tested in advanced mismatch repair-deficient cancers, regardless of tissue of origin, in the phase II trial. Peripheral blood T cell samples were gathered serially, both before PD-1 blockade started and at multiple time points afterward. Blood sampling time points were reported as weeks after the first dose of pembrolizumab. V sheds 2 bases and J sheds 6 bases, leaving 8 bases between their ends. According to the germline V gene, CDR1 reads SNHLY and CDR2 reads FYNNEI. The CDR3 goes from the cysteine to the phenylalanine over 12 residues. CDR3 DNA only is kept here, 36 bases in frame from base 1.

This entry belongs to a study of PD-1 blockade in mismatch repair-deficient tumors (dated by TCRdb to between 2016 and 2019). Looking at the study overall: The trial enrolled just over 85 consecutive patients with 11 to 12 mismatch repair-deficient cancer types between late 2013 and 2016, all previously treated and progressing. Tumor-associated T cell clones were tracked in the peripheral blood of patients responding to PD-1 blockade by deep sequencing of TCR CDR3 regions.

Libraries were prepared through the immunoSEQ multiplex PCR assay. TCRdb's version of the immuneACCESS table is confined to in-frame rearrangements and falls short of the full clone set. An unresolved V gene accounts for under half of the shortfall where checked; the remainder is of unknown origin. The sample records about 130,000 clones, around nine tenths of which are singletons. The biggest ten clones account for about an eighth of the sample. The research as a whole found: Clones residing in the tumor, which were often undetectable in blood before treatment, expanded quickly after pembrolizumab and then contracted, generally before radiologic responses.

The TCR was taken from an adult with mismatch repair-deficient cancer. This material consisted of peripheral blood, taken almost 74 weeks after starting pembrolizumab. The sequence links TRBV2 to TRBJ2-7; a tentative D match to TRBD2 spans 5 bases. The sequence in DNA is TGTGCCAGCAGTGAATTCGAGGGCGAGCAGTACTTC. Its product reads: CASSEFEGEQYF.